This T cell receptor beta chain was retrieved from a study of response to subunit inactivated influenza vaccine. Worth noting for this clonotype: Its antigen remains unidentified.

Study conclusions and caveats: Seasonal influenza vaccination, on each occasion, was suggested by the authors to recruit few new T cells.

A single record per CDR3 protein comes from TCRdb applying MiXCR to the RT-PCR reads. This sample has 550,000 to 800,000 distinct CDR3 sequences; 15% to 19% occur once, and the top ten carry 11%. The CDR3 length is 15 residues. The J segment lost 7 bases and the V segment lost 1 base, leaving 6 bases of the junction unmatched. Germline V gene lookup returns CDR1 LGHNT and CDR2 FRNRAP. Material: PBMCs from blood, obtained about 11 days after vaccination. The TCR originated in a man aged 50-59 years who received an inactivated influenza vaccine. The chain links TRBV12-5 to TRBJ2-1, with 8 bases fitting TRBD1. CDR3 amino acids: CASGLARGPGNEQFF. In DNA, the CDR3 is TGTGCTAGTGGTTTGGCCAGGGGGCCGGGGAATGAGCAGTTCTTC.